This T cell receptor beta chain was captured by sequencing in a study of CD8 T cells in ankylosing spondylitis. Preparation of TCR beta libraries was done by quantitative 5'-RACE with molecular barcodes. TCRdb ran MiXCR on the 5' RACE reads and lists one entry per CDR3 protein. The repertoire holds 290,000 or so distinct CDR3 sequences, less than 25% seen once, with 3% to 4% in the top ten. Study-wide findings and caveats: Previous work reported some of these motif variants in the synovial fluid and blood of reactive arthritis. Within ankylosing spondylitis blood, a TCR beta motif made up of roughly eight highly homologous variants appeared to be characteristic. CD8+ by phenotype, disease-linked clones were relatively rare in peripheral blood.

This clonotype was seen a few times. Its antigen is as yet unknown. V lost 3 bases, J lost 2 bases, and 13 bases lay in between. Per germline, CDR1 MNHEY and CDR2 SMNVEV (reference sequence). The CDR3 has 16 residues. This sequence joins TRBV27 and TRBJ2-2; no firm D call. Sequences were obtained from blood, either unsorted or a sorted T cell fraction (not recorded which). This clonotype was obtained from a female donor with ankylosing spondylitis or in good health (not recorded which). Here the CDR3 reads CASSFRLSRNTGELFF. The CDR3 coding sequence is TGTGCCAGCAGTTTCAGACTGTCCCGAAACACCGGGGAGCTGTTTTTT.